This TCR beta chain was profiled in a study of identical twins. General study points: Within beta out-of-frame sequences, the excess sharing observed between twins was weaker.

This clonotype has a handful of counts. Its specificity is not known. The junction departs from germline at one end; a sequencing error may be responsible. TCRdb used MiXCR to reprocess the 5' RACE reads, holding one entry per CDR3 protein. The profile shows fewer than 900,000 distinct CDR3 sequences, around a sixth of them singletons. This same sample was also taken into another study, of T cells expressing NK-cell markers.

The sample was PBMCs. This receptor was identified in a woman aged 18 to 35 in good health.

CDR3 sequence reads: CASTLTGGASYEQYF. In DNA form, the CDR3 reads TGTGCCAGCACCTTAACAGGGGGCGCATCCTACGAGCAGTACTTC. The rearrangement uses TRBV7-2 and TRBJ2-7, with 9 bases matching TRBD1. CDR1 is SGHTA and CDR2 is FQGNSA in the germline V gene. The CDR3 runs 15 residues.